This T cell receptor (beta chain) was recovered during a study of control samples from healthy donors and cancer patients. V was pared by 5 bases and J by 6 bases, with 8 bases of the junction left unmatched. Germline CDR1 and CDR2: MNHEY and SVGEGT. The CDR3 runs to 16 residues. The data were produced by immunoSEQ multiplex PCR, yet TCRdb's version contains in-frame clones alone and is incomplete. Of tens of thousands of clones listed, about 91% are singletons. This TCR was recovered from a woman between 40 and 55 years old with head and neck cancer. The V gene is TRBV6-2 or TRBV6-3, the J gene TRBJ2-1, with 12 bases matching TRBD2. The material sequenced was PBMCs. CDR3 residues: CASSPRTSGMINEQFF. Written as DNA, the CDR3 is TGTGCCAGCAGTCCCCGGACTAGCGGGATGATCAATGAGCAGTTCTTC.